Following are 28 T cell receptor beta chains from one sample sequenced in a study of siplizumab effects on memory and regulatory T cells. Profiling relied on immunoSEQ multiplex PCR, and the TCRdb table lists in-frame clones only, not all of them. The sample shows about 40,000 clones, about 90% of them seen only once. The specimen sequenced was naive CD4+ T cells sorted from blood. The source is a human donor in good health.

The V and J genes are TRBV5-4 and TRBJ2-5, with TRBD2 as a possible D gene (6 bases). The end of the DNA fits TRBJ2-7 better, so the J call may be wrong. This CDR3 has 17 amino acids. Germline CDR1 reads SGHNT; CDR2 reads YYREEE (reference sequence). The CDR3 nucleotides read TGTGCCAGCAGCCCCCTCCCTAACCAGCGGGCGTCCTACGAGCAGTACTTC. Residues: CASSPLPNQRASYEQYF.

This chain uses TRBV2 with TRBJ2-5, with 10 bases fitting TRBD1. This CDR3 has 15 residues. The germline CDR1 and CDR2 sequences are SNHLY and FYNNEI. V lost 6 bases and J lost 4; bases outside the gene matches: 8. CDR3 sequence reads: CASRDRGGLIETQYF. Here the CDR3 DNA reads TGTGCCAGCAGGGACAGGGGGGGTTTGATAGAGACCCAGTACTTC.

V gene TRBV5-8 combines with J gene TRBJ1-1; 7 bases map to TRBD1. Per the germline V gene, CDR1 is SGHTS and CDR2 is YDEGEE. This CDR3 contains 14 residues. After removal of 4 bases from V and 6 bases from J, the junction contained 9 bases not matched to a gene. The CDR3 DNA reads TGTGCCAGCAGCGGGGACAGTGATGTTGCTGAAGCTTTCTTT. Translated, it gives CASSGDSDVAEAFF. Using reference TRBV5-8 and TRBJ1-1 for the parts outside the CDR3, the full variable domain is EAGVTQSPTHLIKTRGQQATLRCSPISGHTSVYWYQQALGLGLQFLLWYDEGEERNRGNFPPRFSGRQFPNYSSELNVNALELEDSALYLCASSGDSDVAEAFFGQGTRLTVV.

This clone turned up a few times. The chain carries TRBV19 and TRBJ1-5; TRBD1 matches 7 bases. With 9 bases clipped from V and 3 bases from J, the junction kept 5 bases outside the gene matches. The CDR3 contains 13 residues. Per the germline V gene, CDR1 is LNHDA and CDR2 is SQIVND (reference sequence). DNA of the CDR3: TGTGCCAGCTTGGGACAGTACAATCAGCCCCAGCATTTT. This encodes CASLGQYNQPQHF.

The rearrangement links TRBV5-1 to TRBJ2-3; D possibly corresponds to TRBD2 (5 bases). Germline lookup yields CDR1 SGHRS and CDR2 YFSETQ. The V and J ends lost 2 bases and 4 bases respectively, with 11 bases between them. This CDR3 has 14 amino acids. CDR3 sequence: CASSFGSGADTQYF. The CDR3 DNA reads TGCGCCAGCAGCTTTGGGAGTGGGGCAGATACGCAGTATTTT.

The rearrangement joins TRBV6-6 to TRBJ2-1; no reliable D call. V gave up 7 bases and J gave up 3 bases, with 10 bases separating them. Germline V lookup: CDR1 MNHNY, CDR2 SVGAGI (reference sequence). There are 13 residues in the CDR3. CDR3: CASTLNNYNEQFF. The DNA of the CDR3 is TGTGCCAGCACCCTCAATAACTACAATGAGCAGTTCTTC.

This rearrangement joins TRBV7-9 to TRBJ2-5, with 7 nucleotides matching TRBD2. Per germline, CDR1 SEHNR and CDR2 FQNEAQ (reference sequence). The CDR3 has 14 residues. The trim removed 3 bases at V and 3 bases at J, leaving 4 bases unmatched. Here the CDR3 DNA reads TGTGCCAGCAGCTTCACTAGCGAGAAAGAGACCCAGTACTTC. Translated, it gives CASSFTSEKETQYF.

The V call is TRBV2, the J call TRBJ2-2; 7 bases line up with TRBD1. The germline V gene encodes CDR1 SNHLY and CDR2 FYNNEI. The CDR3 covers 15 residues. J gave up 0 bases and V 5 bases, and 3 bases lay outside the gene matches. The CDR3 sequence: CASSRQGPNTGELFF. The CDR3 nucleotides read TGTGCCAGCAGTAGACAGGGACCGAACACCGGGGAGCTGTTTTTT.

The chain uses TRBV11-2 and TRBJ2-7; 8 bases fit TRBD1. The CDR3 contains 14 residues. With 1 base clipped from V and 3 bases from J, the junction kept 2 bases outside the gene matches. Germline CDR1 is SGHAT and CDR2 is FQNNGV. The CDR3 spells CASSLGGQDYEQYF. As DNA, the CDR3 is TGTGCCAGCAGCTTAGGGGGACAGGACTACGAGCAGTACTTC.

The V and J genes are TRBV9 and TRBJ2-3, with D unclear. CDR1 is SGDLS and CDR2 is YYNGEE in the germline V gene. The CDR3 is made up of 16 amino acids. Trimming stripped 0 bases from V and 1 base from J, with 12 bases between. The CDR3: CASSVGTGWGTDTQYF. In nucleotides, the CDR3 is TGTGCCAGCAGCGTAGGAACCGGGTGGGGCACAGATACGCAGTATTTT. Full variable domain (outside the CDR3, taken from reference TRBV9 and TRBJ2-3): DSGVTQTPKHLITATGQRVTLRCSPRSGDLSVYWYQQSLDQGLQFLIQYYNGEERAKGNILERFSAQQFPDLHSELNLSSLELGDSALYFCASSVGTGWGTDTQYFGPGTRLTVL.

V gene TRBV19 combines with J gene TRBJ1-3; weak D call: TRBD1 (5 bases). The germline gives CDR1 LNHDA, CDR2 SQIVND (reference sequence). V was shortened by 8 bases and J by 2 bases, with 19 bases between the two germline ends. The CDR3 is made up of 16 amino acids. CDR3 sequence reads: CASFSPTVPTGNTIYF. CDR3 sequence (DNA): TGTGCCAGTTTTTCCCCGACAGTCCCGACTGGAAACACCATATATTTT.

This chain links TRBV5-6 with TRBJ1-1, with 7 nucleotides matching TRBD1. The length of the CDR3 is 17 residues. The germline gives CDR1 SGHDT, CDR2 YYEEEE. The V gene end was trimmed by 2 bases and the J gene end by 6 bases; junction bases not matched to a gene: 16. In DNA, the CDR3 is TGTGCCAGCAGCTTAGAGGGCACAGGGGTAATTTCCGCTGAAGCTTTCTTT. It translates to CASSLEGTGVISAEAFF.

The chain couples TRBV30 to TRBJ2-1; D may be TRBD1 or TRBD2 (5 bases each). Germline V lookup: CDR1 GTSNPN, CDR2 SVGIG (reference sequence). V lost 8 bases and J 10 bases, leaving 15 bases between the germline ends. This CDR3 has 11 amino acids. This chain's CDR3 is CARGGPREQFF. As DNA, the CDR3 is TGTGCCCGGGGCGGGCCGAGGGAGCAGTTCTTC.

V usage is TRBV10-3 and J usage is TRBJ2-3, with TRBD2 identical over 12 bases. The CDR3 sequence is 14 residues long. Per the germline V gene, CDR1 is ENHRY and CDR2 is SYGVKD. V trimming: 8 bases; J trimming: 4 bases; junction bases outside the gene matches: 4. CDR3 in DNA: TGTGCCATCGCGCCTAGCGGGGGGGCAGATACGCAGTATTTT. It encodes CAIAPSGGADTQYF.

This clone was observed a single time. The genes are TRBV6-6 and TRBJ1-1; no clear D. CDR1 is MNHNY, CDR2 SVGAGI, per germline (reference sequence). Trimming stripped 6 bases from V and 6 bases from J, with 17 bases between. This CDR3 contains 14 residues. The chain's CDR3 is CASSPSNLKSEAFF. The CDR3 DNA reads TGTGCCAGCAGCCCCTCCAACCTGAAATCTGAAGCTTTCTTT.

This chain links TRBV27 with TRBJ2-7, with 7 bases lining up with TRBD2. After removal of 2 bases from V and 5 bases from J, the junction contained 6 bases not matched to a gene. This CDR3 has 14 amino acids. Germline V gene sequence: CDR1 MNHEY, CDR2 SMNVEV (reference sequence). CDR3 region: CASSLRLAFDEQYF. CDR3 sequence (DNA): TGTGCCAGCAGTTTACGACTAGCTTTCGACGAGCAGTACTTC.

V is TRBV6-1 and J is TRBJ2-5; a possible D gene is TRBD1 (6 bases). V was shortened by 5 bases and J by 4 bases, with 14 bases between the two germline ends. CDR3 length equals 14 residues. Germline V gene lookup returns CDR1 MNHNS and CDR2 SASEGT. The CDR3 reads CASSYSGGRETQYF. Here the CDR3 DNA reads TGTGCCAGCAGTTATAGTGGGGGCCGAGAGACCCAGTACTTC.

The chain couples TRBV19 to TRBJ1-5; 7 bases map to TRBD1. Germline V gives CDR1 LNHDA, CDR2 SQIVND (reference sequence). J was trimmed by 6 bases and V by 4 bases; bases with no gene match: 12. CDR3 length: 16 amino acids. CDR3 nucleotides: TGTGCCAGTAGTACCCAGGAGACAGGGAGGGCTCAGCCCCAGCATTTT. It specifies CASSTQETGRAQPQHF.

CDR3 coding DNA: TGTGCCAGCAGTGAAATGGACTCGGTTGGGGAGACCCAGTACTTC. It is translated as CASSEMDSVGETQYF. V usage is TRBV2 and J usage is TRBJ2-5, with D maybe TRBD2 (5 bases). Per germline, CDR1 SNHLY and CDR2 FYNNEI. Deletions cut 2 bases from V and 5 bases from J, with 15 bases between. CDR3 size: 15 residues. The whole variable domain, remainder taken from reference TRBV2 and TRBJ2-5, is EPEVTQTPSHQVTQMGQEVILRCVPISNHLYFYWYRQILGQKVEFLVSFYNNEISEKSEIFDDQFSVERPDGSNFTLKIRSTKLEDSAMYFCASSEMDSVGETQYFGPGTRLLVL.

This chain joins TRBV9 and TRBJ2-7; D is possibly TRBD1 (7 bases). The CDR3 has 16 residues. Trimming pared 3 bases from V and 1 base from J, leaving 17 bases between. Germline values: CDR1 SGDLS, CDR2 YYNGEE. This chain's CDR3 is CASSASGGSLSYEQYF. CDR3 coding DNA: TGTGCCAGCAGCGCGTCAGGGGGGAGTTTATCCTACGAGCAGTACTTC.

This sequence joins TRBV18 and TRBJ1-5; D might be TRBD1 (5 bases). Per the germline V gene, CDR1 is KGHSH and CDR2 is LQKENI. V lost 6 bases and J 7 bases, leaving 16 bases between the germline ends. CDR3 length equals 14 residues. The CDR3 spells CASSNSRVGQPQHF. The DNA of the CDR3 is TGTGCCAGCTCCAATTCCAGGGTAGGCCAGCCCCAGCATTTT.

This sequence joins TRBV6-6 and TRBJ2-5; 9 bases fit TRBD1. The J call may be wrong; the DNA end is better matched by TRBJ2-7. The CDR3 is made up of 13 amino acids. Per the germline V gene, CDR1 is MNHNY and CDR2 is SVGAGI (reference sequence). The CDR3 reads CASSWTGAYEQYF. The CDR3 DNA reads TGTGCCAGCAGTTGGACAGGGGCCTACGAGCAGTACTTC.

The chain couples TRBV12-5 to TRBJ2-2; D is uncertain. The germline V and J ends were trimmed by 3 bases and 0 bases, with 5 bases remaining between them. There are 14 residues in the CDR3. Per the germline V gene, CDR1 is LGHNT and CDR2 is FRNRAP. CDR3 sequence: CASGFLPNTGELFF. The DNA for the CDR3 is TGTGCTAGTGGTTTTCTTCCGAACACCGGGGAGCTGTTTTTT.

The chain links TRBV6-5 to TRBJ1-2; D call uncertain. The V end lost 5 bases, the J end lost 5 bases, and 12 bases lay between the germline ends. CDR1 is MNHEY and CDR2 is SVGAGI in the germline V gene. The CDR3 has 13 residues. Here the CDR3 DNA reads TGTGCCAGCAGTCGATCGGACCGTTATGGCTACACCTTC. Translated, it gives CASSRSDRYGYTF.

The chain couples TRBV14 to TRBJ2-7; D may be TRBD2 (5 bases). Germline V gene sequence: CDR1 SGHDN, CDR2 FVKESK. Trimming took off 4 bases at V and 13 bases at J, with 20 bases between the two ends. CDR3 length: 13 residues. CDR3 in amino acids: CASSPSSSGPTYF. The CDR3 nucleotides read TGTGCCAGCAGCCCCAGCTCGAGCGGCCCTACCTACTTC. The whole variable domain, remainder taken from reference TRBV14 and TRBJ2-7, is EAGVTQFPSHSVIEKGQTVTLRCDPISGHDNLYWYRRVMGKEIKFLLHFVKESKQDESGMPNNRFLAERTGGTYSTLKVQPAELEDSGVYFCASSPSSSGPTYFGPGTRLTVT.

About this clone: Other DNA sequences from this sample encode an identical CDR3 as well. The V and J genes are TRBV6-1 and TRBJ2-2; D ambiguous. The V end was cut by 1 base, the J end by 5 bases, with 5 bases between. The germline CDR1 and CDR2 sequences are MNHNS and SASEGT. The CDR3 has 13 residues. This chain's CDR3 is CASSEVRTGELFF. The CDR3 DNA is TGTGCCAGCAGTGAAGTCCGAACCGGGGAGCTGTTTTTT.

This clone was detected only once. The J gene is TRBJ1-1, the V gene TRBV2, with 11 bases identical to TRBD1. V was clipped by 10 bases and J by 10 bases; unmatched bases: 11. Germline V lookup: CDR1 SNHLY, CDR2 FYNNEI. This CDR3 contains 13 residues. The CDR3 DNA reads as TGTGCCACCAAACTGGGGGACAGGGGGTTAGCTTTCTTT. Protein sequence: CATKLGDRGLAFF.

The chain has TRBV25-1 and TRBJ2-7; the match to TRBD2 covers 11 bases. This CDR3 comprises 14 residues. After removal of 4 bases from V and 4 bases from J, the junction contained 3 bases not matched to a gene. Per the germline V gene, CDR1 is MGHDK and CDR2 is SYGVNS. The CDR3 reads CASSGTSGGYEQYF. In nucleotides, the CDR3 is TGTGCCAGCAGTGGAACTAGCGGGGGTTACGAGCAGTACTTC.